This T cell receptor (beta chain) was captured by sequencing in a study of CD8 T cells in ankylosing spondylitis. Germline CDR1 reads SGHVS; CDR2 reads FNYEAQ. Trimming cost V 2 bases and J 2 bases, with 7 bases left between them. The CDR3 loop spans 13 amino acids. There are a few counts of this clonotype. Quantitative molecular-barcoded 5'-RACE generated the TCR beta libraries. Each CDR3 protein is one row after TCRdb ran MiXCR on the 5' RACE reads. The sample holds roughly 150,000 distinct CDR3 sequences, about 32% seen once. Sample: synovial fluid, either unsorted or a sorted T cell fraction (not recorded which). This clonotype was obtained from a male donor with ankylosing spondylitis. This chain uses TRBV7-6 with TRBJ2-7; D not certain. For the CDR3, the DNA is TGTGCCAGCAGCTTATCAGGCACCTACGAGCAGTACTTC. It translates to CASSLSGTYEQYF.